This record covers a single TCR beta chain. Its antigen is not identified. The record originates from a study of T-cell memory formation after mild COVID-19. Looking at the study overall: TCR clustering was largely donor specific. Study results and limitations: Contracting clones localized mainly to CM and EM when CD4+ and mainly to EMRA when CD8+. Clones shrinking from day 15 to 85 showed even CD4/CD8 mixes; later expanders tilted CD4+.

CDR3 size: 13 residues. Germline V gives CDR1 DFQATT, CDR2 SNEGSKA (reference sequence). Unmatched junction bases numbered 6, after V lost 8 bases and J lost 2 bases. Constant-segment-primed 5'RACE gave TCR alpha and TCR beta cDNA libraries with sample barcodes and UMIs. TCRdb re-called the 5' RACE reads through MiXCR, storing one row per CDR3 protein. The table includes about 82,000 distinct CDR3 sequences, roughly 13% detected once. This TCR was sampled from a man younger than 35 who had mild COVID-19 (a few samples of this study predate the infection). Cell type and time point are not known. Material for sequencing was PBMCs or a T cell subset sorted from them (not recorded which). This rearrangement joins TRBV20-1 to TRBJ2-7, with 10 positions matching TRBD1. CDR3 sequence (DNA): TGCAGTACCGCTGGGACAGGGGCCTACGAGCAGTACTTC. The encoded protein is CSTAGTGAYEQYF.